This is a list of T cell receptor beta chains from one sample in a study of shared clonotypes between healthy human individuals. TCRdb's table, derived via immunoSEQ multiplex PCR, lists solely in-frame clones and lacks some. The sample includes 2 million to 2.5 million clones, approximately 96% seen only once; the top ten take 0.1% to 0.15%. The sample was naive CD4+ T cells sorted from blood. These receptor sequences come from a man younger than 35 in good health. CDR3s include the opening cysteine and the closing phenylalanine or tryptophan. A D gene is named only where the DNA matches it firmly. Expanded clones get a size class; other rows say once, few or many, or leave the size out.

V gene	J gene	D gene	clone size	CDR3 DNA	CDR3 protein
TRBV7-2	TRBJ1-2	TRBD1	-	TGTGCCAGCAGATTGGGGACAGGGGCTTACTATGGCTACACCTTC	CASRLGTGAYYGYTF
TRBV27	TRBJ1-5	-	once	TGTGCCAGCAGTTTATCATTCAATCAGCCCCAGCATTTT	CASSLSFNQPQHF
TRBV6-6	TRBJ2-1	TRBD1	-	TGTGCCAGCAGCCCCATTGCACAGGGGGGCAATGAGCAGTTCTTC	CASSPIAQGGNEQFF
TRBV27	TRBJ2-3	-	-	TGTGCCAGCAGTAAACAGGTTATCACAGATACGCAGTATTTT	CASSKQVITDTQYF
TRBV29-1	TRBJ1-4	-	-	TGCAGCGCCGGCCCCGGGGGCCAAGCTATTAATGAAAAACTGTTTTTT	CSAGPGGQAINEKLFF
TRBV29-1	TRBJ1-1	-	few	TGCAGCGTTGACCCTACACGGAACACTGAAGCTTTCTTT	CSVDPTRNTEAFF
TRBV9	TRBJ2-5	-	-	TGTGCCAGCAGCGTAGTCGACAGTCAAGAGACCCAGTACTTC	CASSVVDSQETQYF
TRBV10-2	TRBJ2-1	-	-	TGCGCCAGCAGTGGCCCCTTAGTAACCCACAATGAGCAGTTCTTC	CASSGPLVTHNEQFF
TRBV28	TRBJ1-1	-	-	TGTGCCAGCAGTTCACCCTGGGGTGGGAACACTGAAGCTTTCTTT	CASSSPWGGNTEAFF
TRBV19	TRBJ1-6	TRBD1	-	TGTGCCAGTAGTCGAACTCCCGGGACAGCCTATAATTCACCCCTCCACTTT	CASSRTPGTAYNSPLHF
TRBV29-1	TRBJ1-5	-	once	TGCAGCGTTGGGGGCAGCAATCAGCCCCAGCATTTT	CSVGGSNQPQHF
TRBV6-1	TRBJ2-1	-	-	TGTGCCAGCAGTTCAAGTGTCTCCTACAATGAGCAGTTCTTC	CASSSSVSYNEQFF
TRBV13	TRBJ2-7	TRBD2	-	TGTGCCAGCAGCCCCCCGTCGGCTAGCGGGGCCTACGAGCAGTACTTC	CASSPPSASGAYEQYF
TRBV18	TRBJ1-1	-	-	TGTGCCAGCTCAGAGCAACAGGATATGAACACTGAAGCTTTCTTT	CASSEQQDMNTEAFF
TRBV27	TRBJ2-1	-	-	TGTGCCAGCAGTTTCGAGAAGACAACCTCCTACAATGAGCAGTTCTTC	CASSFEKTTSYNEQFF
TRBV18	TRBJ1-4	-	-	TGTGCCAGCTCACCGCTCTATAATGAAAAACTGTTTTTT	CASSPLYNEKLFF
TRBV28	TRBJ1-4	-	-	TGTGCCACGCTCTCGTCGGGGCGCGGGGAAAAACTGTTTTTT	CATLSSGRGEKLFF
TRBV7-2	TRBJ1-3	-	-	TGTGCCAGCAGCTTAGCGAAGGGGCTGCATGGAAACACCATATATTTT	CASSLAKGLHGNTIYF
TRBV5-1	TRBJ2-1	-	-	TGCGCCAGCAGCGTAGGGGAGGCTGAGCAGTTCTTC	CASSVGEAEQFF
TRBV19	TRBJ2-7	-	-	TGTGCCAGTAGCCCCCTGGGAGGGGGCCAGGGATTGAGCTACGAGCAGTACTTC	CASSPLGGGQGLSYEQYF
TRBV9	TRBJ2-7	-	-	TGTGCCAGCAGCGTAGGGCCCTCCTCCTACGAGCAGTACTTC	CASSVGPSSYEQYF
TRBV6-4	TRBJ2-2	-	-	TGTGCCAGCAGTGAGTCCGGGACGGCGAGGGTCGGGGAGCTGTTTTTT	CASSESGTARVGELFF